The 15 T cell receptor beta chains in this list originate from one sample, sequenced in a study of neurological immune-mediated disorders. Noted time point: longitudinal time-point 2. TCRdb fed the 5' RACE reads into MiXCR, producing one record per CDR3 protein. The profile shows 100,000 or so distinct CDR3 sequences, about 12% of them singletons. Material: PBMCs. The origin of the receptors is a female donor with HTLV-1-associated myelopathy (HAM/TSP).

This chain connects TRBV7-9 to TRBJ2-7, with TRBD1 identical over 10 bases. Germline CDR1 reads SEHNR; CDR2 reads FQNEAQ (reference sequence). There are 13 residues in the CDR3. The V gene end was trimmed by 5 bases and the J gene end by 5 bases; junction bases not matched to a gene: 3. In DNA form, the CDR3 reads TGTGCCAGCAGCCTTGGGACAGGGGACGAGCAGTACTTC. Amino acid sequence: CASSLGTGDEQYF.

This clonotype occurred many times. Germline and junction disagree at one end, which may indicate a read error. The chain uses TRBV15 and TRBJ1-6; no clear D gene. The CDR3 is 14 residues long. In germline, CDR1 is LNHNV, CDR2 YYDKDF (reference sequence). CDR3 residues: CATSRDLRSSPLHF. The CDR3 DNA reads as TGTGCTACCAGCAGAGACCTCCGGAGTTCACCCCTCCACTTT.

This clonotype was counted only a few times. This sequence joins TRBV3-1 and TRBJ2-2; D is possibly TRBD1 or TRBD2 (6 bases each). Between the trimmed V and J ends, which lost 3 bases and 7 bases, there was a span of 12 bases. The CDR3 is 14 residues long. Germline assignment: CDR1 LGHDT and CDR2 YNNKEL (reference sequence). The CDR3 nucleotides read TGTGCCAGCAGCCATGGGGGGCTCGGCGGGGAGCTGTTTTTT. It encodes CASSHGGLGGELFF.

This clonotype was counted a few times. The chain combines TRBV6-6 with TRBJ1-6; a weak D match, TRBD1 (6 bases). V was clipped by 2 bases and J by 3 bases, with 8 bases between them. Germline V lookup: CDR1 MNHNY, CDR2 SVGAGI (reference sequence). The CDR3 length is 15 residues. This CDR3 reads CASSYRDNYNSPLHF. The CDR3 DNA reads as TGTGCCAGCAGTTACCGGGACAACTATAATTCACCCCTCCACTTT.

Notes on this clonotype: This sequence may be a read error, since a much larger clone differs from it by one base. The CDR3 loop is CASSPANSYNEQFF. CDR3 nucleotide sequence: TGCGCCAGCAGCCCGGCCAATTCCTACAATGAGCAGTTCTTC. This sequence joins TRBV4-1 and TRBJ2-1; D is unresolved. Germline V CDR1 and CDR2: MGHRA, YSYEKL. The CDR3 runs to 14 residues. V was shortened by 4 bases and J by 1 base, with 8 bases between the two germline ends.

This clonotype was recorded many times. The chain employs TRBV5-1 and TRBJ2-5, with TRBD1 matching 8 bases. Germline-derived CDR1 and CDR2 are SGHRS and YFSETQ. This CDR3 is built from 15 residues. The V gene end was trimmed by 2 bases and the J gene end by 2 bases; junction bases not matched to a gene: 5. The CDR3 is CASSFGQGWQETQYF. The DNA for the CDR3 is TGCGCCAGCAGCTTCGGACAGGGTTGGCAAGAGACCCAGTACTTC.

This clonotype was seen many times. This chain joins TRBV5-1 and TRBJ2-5; no reliable D call. V gave up 0 bases and J gave up 5 bases, with 2 bases separating them. Germline lookup yields CDR1 SGHRS and CDR2 YFSETQ. There are 11 residues in the CDR3. The CDR3 spells CASSLDETQYF. CDR3 bases: TGCGCCAGCAGCTTGGACGAGACCCAGTACTTC. Looking up the rest from reference TRBV5-1 and TRBJ2-5 gives the full variable domain: KAGVTQTPRYLIKTRGQQVTLSCSPISGHRSVSWYQQTPGQGLQFLFEYFSETQRNKGNFPGRFSGRQFSNSRSEMNVSTLELGDSALYLCASSLDETQYFGPGTRLLVL.

The sample holds many counts of this clonotype. The chain links TRBV20-1 to TRBJ2-7; 8 nucleotides align to TRBD2. From germline, CDR1 is DFQATT and CDR2 SNEGSKA (reference sequence). The CDR3 runs 15 residues. Trimming took 0 bases from V and 5 from J; bases not matched to a gene: 9. The CDR3 DNA is TGCAGTGCTAGAGAGAATCGGGGGGGCGCGGACGAGCAGTACTTC. Translating gives CSARENRGGADEQYF.

In this sample, this clonotype turned up a few times. The V and J genes are TRBV5-1 and TRBJ2-1, with a possible D match to TRBD1 (5 bases). The V end lost 4 bases, the J end lost 3 bases, and 17 bases lay between the germline ends. This CDR3 contains 16 residues. CDR1 is SGHRS, CDR2 YFSETQ, per germline. The CDR3 DNA sequence: TGCGCCAGCAGCCCCCAGGGAATAGAGCGCTACAATGAGCAGTTCTTC. Translating it yields CASSPQGIERYNEQFF. Full variable domain (remainder filled in from reference TRBV5-1 and TRBJ2-1): KAGVTQTPRYLIKTRGQQVTLSCSPISGHRSVSWYQQTPGQGLQFLFEYFSETQRNKGNFPGRFSGRQFSNSRSEMNVSTLELGDSALYLCASSPQGIERYNEQFFGPGTRLTVL.

This clonotype was observed many times. The chain couples TRBV20-1 to TRBJ1-5; TRBD1 matches at 7 bases. After removal of 1 base from V and 6 bases from J, the junction contained 6 bases not matched to a gene. Germline CDR1 reads DFQATT; CDR2 reads SNEGSKA (reference sequence). The CDR3 covers 14 residues. CDR3 protein: CSARASRGVQPQHF. The CDR3, as DNA: TGCAGTGCTAGAGCCTCCAGGGGGGTTCAGCCCCAGCATTTT.

This clonotype was observed at least ten times. The rearrangement uses TRBV7-9 and TRBJ1-5, with 12 positions matching TRBD1. This CDR3 has 17 residues. The V gene's germline CDR1 is SEHNR and CDR2 FQNEAQ (reference sequence). The junction had 11 bases not matched to a gene; V was cut back by 5 bases and J by 6 bases. The CDR3 loop is CASSPGSGTGGIQPQHF. The DNA for the CDR3 is TGTGCCAGCAGCCCTGGGTCAGGGACAGGGGGCATTCAGCCCCAGCATTTT.

This clonotype occurred a few times. The junction departs from germline at one end; a sequencing error may be responsible. This sequence joins TRBV5-5 and TRBJ1-1, with D unclear. The CDR3 contains 13 residues. Per the germline V gene, CDR1 is SGHKS and CDR2 is YYEKEE (reference sequence). As DNA, the CDR3 is TGTGCCAGCAACTTGAATCCCGACACTGAAGCTTTCTTT. Its translation is CASNLNPDTEAFF.

This clonotype was seen ten or more times. In DNA form, the CDR3 reads TGTGCCAGCAGCTTAGCGCTGGCGGGGACTTACAATGAGCAGTTCTTC. It specifies CASSLALAGTYNEQFF. The chain is built from TRBV7-9 and TRBJ2-1, with D possibly being TRBD2 (6 bases). The V end was cut by 0 bases, the J end by 4 bases, with 13 bases between. The CDR3 extends over 16 amino acids. Looked up from germline, CDR1 is SEHNR and CDR2 is FQNEAQ (reference sequence).

This clonotype was seen a few times. The chain is built from TRBV10-3 and TRBJ1-1; D uncertain. Germline CDR1 is ENHRY and CDR2 is SYGVKD. CDR3 size: 12 residues. The germline V and J ends were trimmed by 6 bases and 3 bases, with 8 bases remaining between them. The DNA for the CDR3 is TGTGCCATCAGGGCGCCGGACACTGAAGCTTTCTTT. Its translation is CAIRAPDTEAFF.

In this sample, this clonotype turned up many times. The V gene is TRBV14, the J gene TRBJ2-6; 10 nucleotides align to TRBD2. V lost 3 bases, J lost 0 bases, and 8 bases stayed unmatched. The CDR3 is made up of 19 amino acids. Germline V gives CDR1 SGHDN, CDR2 FVKESK. The CDR3 sequence is CASSHRRGLADSGANVLTF. Written as DNA, the CDR3 is TGTGCCAGCAGCCACAGAAGAGGACTAGCGGACTCTGGGGCCAACGTCCTGACTTTC.